A single sample gave rise to the 10 T cell receptor beta chains below, sequenced in a study of blood T cell repertoires in COVID-19. Data came from immunoSEQ multiplex PCR; TCRdb stores just in-frame clones and leaves some out. The profile shows tens of thousands of clones, approximately 86% of them singletons. Sequenced sample: peripheral blood. These receptors all stem from a man of 80 years or more with active or convalescent COVID-19.

The chain links TRBV2 to TRBJ1-3; D is possibly TRBD1 (6 bases). Germline CDR1 is SNHLY and CDR2 is FYNNEI. This CDR3 has 16 amino acids. Trimming took 3 bases from V and 0 from J, leaving 12 bases between them. The CDR3 sequence is CASSEGHSSSGNTIYF. CDR3 coding DNA: TGTGCCAGCAGTGAGGGACATTCATCCTCTGGAAACACCATATATTTT.

The V gene is TRBV2, the J gene TRBJ1-2, with TRBD1 matching over 10 bases. Germline CDR1 is SNHLY and CDR2 is FYNNEI. This CDR3 contains 14 residues. V trimming: 8 bases; J trimming: 1 base; junction bases outside the gene matches: 4. CDR3: CASVRDRGNYGYTF. CDR3 in DNA: TGTGCCAGCGTTCGGGACAGGGGTAACTATGGCTACACCTTC.

The chain joins TRBV6-5 to TRBJ1-1; tentative D call: TRBD1 (6 bases). V was cut by 10 bases and J by 4 bases, with 19 bases left in between. Germline loops: CDR1 MNHEY, CDR2 SVGAGI. CDR3 length: 14 amino acids. As DNA, the CDR3 is TGTGCCACCCTCACGGGGGGGGCCGGCACTGAAGCTTTCTTT. Protein sequence: CATLTGGAGTEAFF.

V is TRBV18 and J is TRBJ2-7, with TRBD2 identical over 7 bases. The CDR3 length is 12 residues. CDR1 and CDR2 from the germline V gene are KGHSH and LQKENI. Trimming took 6 bases from V and 2 from J; bases not matched to a gene: 1. This CDR3 reads CASSGGAYEQYV. The CDR3 DNA sequence: TGTGCCAGCTCGGGGGGGGCCTACGAGCAGTACGTC.

The chain recombines TRBV5-6 with TRBJ2-1, with TRBD2 matching 8 bases. From germline, CDR1 is SGHDT and CDR2 YYEEEE. The CDR3 runs 19 residues. V gave up 1 base and J gave up 1 base; unmatched junction bases: 13. CDR3 residues: CASSLLDTVGRGSYNEQFF. The CDR3 nucleotides read TGTGCCAGCAGCTTGCTGGACACAGTCGGGAGGGGTTCCTACAATGAGCAGTTCTTC.

The J gene is TRBJ2-2, the V gene TRBV11-2; weak D call: TRBD2 (7 bases). The CDR3 has 18 amino acids. Trimming left V 5 bases short and J 3 bases short, with 22 bases between. The germline V gene encodes CDR1 SGHAT and CDR2 FQNNGV. This CDR3 is CASSMPGLGRGDTGELFF. CDR3 nucleotides: TGTGCCAGCAGCATGCCGGGTTTGGGGAGGGGGGACACCGGGGAGCTGTTTTTT.

The chain combines TRBV7-8 with TRBJ1-3, with D maybe TRBD1 (5 bases). The V end was cut by 6 bases, the J end by 2 bases, with 8 bases between. Germline V gene sequence: CDR1 SGHVS, CDR2 FQNEAQ. The CDR3 is made up of 13 amino acids. CDR3 DNA sequence: TGTGCCAGCAGTGCAGGGACTGGAAACACCATATATTTT. Protein product: CASSAGTGNTIYF.

The chain combines TRBV6-5 with TRBJ1-1; D might be TRBD1 (6 bases). There are 12 residues in the CDR3. The germline V gene has CDR1 MNHEY and CDR2 SVGAGI. Trimming pared 10 bases from V and 6 bases from J, leaving 15 bases between. The CDR3 DNA reads as TGTGCCAACAGACAGGCTCCCGCTGAAGCTTTCTTT. Translating it yields CANRQAPAEAFF.

The chain carries TRBV20-1 and TRBJ1-1; 7 nucleotides agree with TRBD1. CDR3 length: 11 residues. V shed 8 bases, J shed 3 bases, and the junction held 3 bases outside the gene matches. The germline V gene encodes CDR1 DFQATT and CDR2 SNEGSKA (reference sequence). The CDR3 DNA sequence: TGCAGTCCGGGACAGCACACTGAAGCTTTCTTT. Residues: CSPGQHTEAFF.

The chain carries TRBV5-1 and TRBJ2-1, with 12 bases fitting TRBD2. In germline, CDR1 is SGHRS, CDR2 YFSETQ. The CDR3 sequence is 15 residues long. J lost 6 bases, V lost 7 bases, and 8 bases had no gene match. CDR3 DNA: TGCGCCAGCCATATGACTAGCGGGAGTCCCAATGAGCAGTTCTTC. Amino acids: CASHMTSGSPNEQFF.